One T cell receptor beta chain is described in this entry. Its antigen is not known. One junction end disagrees with the germline gene, perhaps due to a read error. This specimen belongs to a study of T cells in Graves' hyperthyroidism and ophthalmopathy. Points from the study as a whole: Ophthalmopathy was predicted by the model a median of about 6.5 months ahead of onset. Appearing also in blood were most of the thyroid clonotypes expanded above 0.001.

RNA transcripts were the template for amplifying TCR beta CDR3 regions. With the HTBI primer set, the TCR CDR3 went through a first round of RT-PCR. TCRdb re-called the multiplex PCR reads through MiXCR, storing one row per CDR3 protein. This sample has some 510,000 distinct CDR3 sequences; about a fifth occur once, and the top ten carry 26%. Germline CDR1 reads MDHEN; CDR2 reads SYDVKM. The CDR3 runs to 14 residues. An absence of ophthalmopathy progression within 18 months meant stable Graves' hyperthyroidism. Patients aged 18 to 65 with hyperthyroidism were newly diagnosed, with duration under 2 months.

The receptor was derived from a man younger than 35 with Graves' hyperthyroidism. The sequenced sample was blood. J is TRBJ2-7 and V is TRBV28; D is unclear. CDR3 residues: CASRPLVNPYDQYF. The CDR3 region has the DNA TGTGCCAGCAGGCCCCTTGTCAATCCCTACGATCAGTACTTC.